A selection of T cell receptor beta chains follows, all from one sample in a study of T cells in Graves' hyperthyroidism and ophthalmopathy. One entry per CDR3 protein results from TCRdb running MiXCR on the multiplex PCR reads. The sample includes about 400,000 distinct CDR3 sequences, around 14% of them seen just once. Material: blood. All receptors come from a woman in her thirties with Graves' hyperthyroidism. Both conserved end residues are part of each CDR3. The D gene is left open where the match is weak. The size entry is marked missing in some rows and otherwise reads once, few, many or a size class.

v_call	clone_size	d_call	j_call	cdr3_aa	cdr3_nt
TRBV20-1	-	-	TRBJ2-1	CSAIESSYNEQFF	TGCAGTGCTATAGAGAGCTCCTACAATGAGCAGTTCTTC
TRBV12-3/TRBV12-4	-	TRBD2	TRBJ2-2	CASSPPGLAGTGELFF	TGTGCCAGCAGTCCCCCGGGACTAGCGGGCACCGGGGAGCTGTTTTTT
TRBV3-1	-	-	TRBJ1-4	CASSQYGDSGEKLFF	TGTGCCAGCAGCCAATATGGTGACAGTGGCGAAAAACTGTTTTTT
TRBV11-3	many	-	TRBJ2-3	CASSFHTDTQYF	TGTGCCAGCAGCTTCCACACAGATACGCAGTATTTT
TRBV29-1	many	-	TRBJ1-1	CSVYSRPEAFF	TGCAGCGTTTATTCCAGACCTGAAGCTTTCTTT
TRBV18	many	TRBD1	TRBJ1-2	CASSPQGDRATDGYTF	TGTGCCAGCTCACCACAAGGGGACAGAGCTACGGATGGCTACACCTTC
TRBV5-8	-	-	TRBJ2-3	CASSLSAVDTDTQYF	TGTGCCAGCAGCTTGTCGGCGGTCGACACAGATACGCAGTATTTT
TRBV18	many	-	TRBJ2-3	CASSPLPGGASTDTQYF	TGTGCCAGCTCACCACTGCCAGGGGGGGCAAGCACAGATACGCAGTATTTT
TRBV6-1	-	TRBD2	TRBJ2-2	CASSMLAGATGELFF	TGTGCCAGCAGTATGTTAGCGGGAGCCACCGGGGAGCTGTTTTTT
TRBV9	-	TRBD1	TRBJ2-7	CASSPHHRGSSYEQYF	TGTGCCAGCAGCCCTCACCACAGGGGTTCCTCCTACGAGCAGTACTTC
TRBV6-1	few	-	TRBJ1-2	CASSDWGVYGYTF	TGTGCCAGCAGTGATTGGGGGGTCTATGGCTACACCTTC
TRBV10-1	-	TRBD2	TRBJ2-3	CASSEGPRLAGDSDTQYF	TGCGCCAGCAGTGAAGGCCCTCGGCTAGCGGGAGACTCAGATACGCAGTATTTT
TRBV11-2	many	-	TRBJ1-1	CASSPLQGVPEAFF	TGTGCCAGCAGCCCTCTTCAGGGAGTTCCTGAAGCTTTCTTT
TRBV28	many	-	TRBJ2-3	CASSSPPRIRSADTQYF	TGTGCCAGCAGCTCCCCACCCAGGATTCGGTCAGCAGATACGCAGTATTTT
TRBV9	-	-	TRBJ2-7	CASSVAGGQEQYF	TGTGCCAGCAGCGTAGCTGGAGGACAGGAGCAGTACTTC
TRBV11-2	many	TRBD1	TRBJ2-1	CASSAGTESSYNEQFF	TGTGCCAGCAGCGCCGGGACAGAGAGCTCCTACAATGAGCAGTTCTTC
TRBV2	many	-	TRBJ1-1	CASKENTEAFF	TGTGCCAGCAAGGAGAACACTGAAGCTTTCTTT
TRBV28	many	TRBD1	TRBJ2-7	CASSRTGTAQEQYF	TGTGCCAGCAGTCGCACCGGGACAGCTCAAGAGCAGTACTTC
TRBV5-4	-	-	TRBJ2-3	CASRLDKGTDTQYF	TGTGCCAGCAGACTCGACAAGGGCACAGATACGCAGTATTTT
TRBV2	many	-	TRBJ2-5	CASSESQGQETQYF	TGTGCCAGCAGTGAATCGCAGGGTCAAGAGACCCAGTACTTC
TRBV27	-	-	TRBJ1-2	CASSRPDGKGYTF	TGTGCCAGCAGTAGGCCAGATGGCAAGGGCTACACCTTC
TRBV5-1	many	TRBD2	TRBJ2-1	CASSIQTSGRALYNEQFF	TGCGCCAGCAGCATCCAGACTAGCGGGAGGGCGTTATACAATGAGCAGTTCTTC
TRBV3-1	-	-	TRBJ2-2	CASSQEGVLGGELFF	TGTGCCAGCAGCCAAGAGGGGGTCCTAGGCGGGGAGCTGTTTTTT
TRBV7-2	-	TRBD2	TRBJ2-1	CASSLARLAGGNYEQFF	TGTGCCAGCAGCTTAGCAAGACTAGCGGGGGGGAACTACGAGCAGTTCTTC
TRBV28	many	TRBD1	TRBJ2-5	CASSITGTVLGETQYF	TGTGCCAGCAGTATAACCGGGACAGTCTTAGGGGAGACCCAGTACTTC
TRBV20-1	-	-	TRBJ2-3	CSAPFDLTDTQYF	TGCAGTGCCCCATTCGATTTGACAGATACGCAGTATTTT
TRBV29-1	few	-	TRBJ2-7	CSVDRDADEQYF	TGCAGCGTTGATCGGGACGCCGACGAGCAGTACTTC
TRBV6-1	-	TRBD1	TRBJ2-3	CASSLDRGYADTQYF	TGTGCCAGCAGTCTGGACAGGGGTTACGCAGATACGCAGTATTTT
TRBV7-9	few	-	TRBJ2-7	CASSSDSIAYEQYF	TGTGCCAGCAGCTCGGACAGCATAGCCTACGAGCAGTACTTC
TRBV29-1	-	TRBD2	TRBJ2-1	CSAKAGGPFNEQFF	TGCAGCGCAAAAGCGGGAGGGCCCTTCAATGAGCAGTTCTTC
TRBV3-1	many	TRBD2	TRBJ2-3	CASSQNRGLDTDTQYF	TGTGCCAGCAGCCAAAACCGGGGACTAGACACAGATACGCAGTATTTT
TRBV28	-	TRBD1	TRBJ2-4	CASSLPAGDRAAGQYF	TGTGCCAGCAGTTTACCCGCCGGGGACAGGGCGGCCGGTCAGTACTTC
TRBV24-1	many	TRBD2	TRBJ2-1	CATSESGLAGVGEQFF	TGTGCCACCAGTGAGTCGGGACTAGCGGGAGTTGGTGAGCAGTTCTTC
TRBV5-6	few	-	TRBJ1-2	CASSSFGIYGYTF	TGTGCCAGCAGCTCATTTGGGATCTATGGCTACACCTTC
TRBV28	many	-	TRBJ1-2	CASVARGSGYGYTF	TGTGCCAGCGTCGCCCGGGGGAGCGGCTATGGCTACACCTTC
TRBV28	many	-	TRBJ1-5	CASSQPTETNLNQPQHF	TGTGCCAGCAGTCAACCGACAGAAACCAACCTCAATCAGCCCCAGCATTTT
TRBV28	many	TRBD2	TRBJ2-5	CASSLAGAGTQETQYF	TGTGCCAGCAGTTTAGCGGGAGCCGGCACGCAAGAGACCCAGTACTTC
TRBV2	few	TRBD1	TRBJ2-3	CASSKTGGEDTQYF	TGTGCCAGCAGTAAAACAGGGGGAGAAGATACGCAGTATTTT
TRBV20-1	many	-	TRBJ2-1	CSARKDNNEQFF	TGCAGTGCTAGGAAGGACAATAATGAGCAGTTCTTC
TRBV19	few	-	TRBJ2-3	CASNQRAGADTQYF	TGTGCCAGTAATCAGAGGGCCGGTGCAGATACGCAGTATTTT
TRBV27	many	-	TRBJ1-4	CASSSLTTVPNEKLFF	TGTGCCAGCAGTTCCCTCACGACGGTTCCTAATGAAAAACTGTTTTTT
TRBV7-9	few	-	TRBJ1-2	CASSVGGGNGYTF	TGTGCCAGCAGCGTTGGGGGAGGAAATGGCTACACCTTC